This TCR beta chain was sequenced during a study of beta chain features in type 1 diabetes. Study at large: There was similarity between patients and healthy donors in age, gender and cell yields.

This clone was seen a single time. Its antigen is unidentified. Since all of the isolated RNA was reverse transcribed, expressed TCRB transcripts were what got sequenced. Sequencing used immunoSEQ multiplex PCR; TCRdb keeps in-frame clones, though not all of them. Of almost 350,000 clones in the sample, around 9% were seen once. Study observations and caveats: Sequencing the cDNA could make cells with high TCR expression show up more than they should. Within each of all four CD4+ subsets, Type 1 diabetes patients had TCRB CDR3s that were moderately but significantly shorter.

The CDR3 totals 15 residues. Trimming pared 0 bases from V and 3 bases from J, leaving 9 bases between. Germline values: CDR1 SGHRS, CDR2 YFSETQ. The sequence was obtained from a man aged 25 to 40 with type 1 diabetes. The V call is TRBV5-1, the J call TRBJ2-2; possibly TRBD2 for D (6 bases). The sample was central memory CD4+ T cells from blood. CDR3 sequence (DNA): TGCGCCAGCAGCTTGGGCGGGGTTGACACCGGGGAGCTGTTTTTT. The encoded protein is CASSLGGVDTGELFF.